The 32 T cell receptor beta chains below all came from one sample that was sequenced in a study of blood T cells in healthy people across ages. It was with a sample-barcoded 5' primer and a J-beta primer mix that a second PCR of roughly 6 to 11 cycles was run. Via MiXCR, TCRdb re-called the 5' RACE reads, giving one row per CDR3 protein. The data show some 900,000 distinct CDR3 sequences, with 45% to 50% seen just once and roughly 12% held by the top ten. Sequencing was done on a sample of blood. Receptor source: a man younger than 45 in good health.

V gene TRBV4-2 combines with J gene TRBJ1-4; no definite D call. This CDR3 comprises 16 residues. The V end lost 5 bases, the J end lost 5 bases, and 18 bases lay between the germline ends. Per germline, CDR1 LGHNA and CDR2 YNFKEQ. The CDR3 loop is CASSLGPELGNEKLFF. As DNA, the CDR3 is TGTGCCAGCAGCTTAGGACCGGAACTGGGGAATGAAAAACTGTTTTTT.

DNA for the CDR3: TGTGCCAGCAGCCCCTTGGAGGGGGATCGTGAGACCCAGTACTTC. This encodes CASSPLEGDRETQYF. The chain recombines TRBV7-9 with TRBJ2-7; possibly TRBD1 or TRBD2 for D (6 bases each). The assigned J gene may be wrong: the sequence end matches TRBJ2-5 better. The CDR3 has 15 residues. Per the germline V gene, CDR1 is SEHNR and CDR2 is FQNEAQ (reference sequence).

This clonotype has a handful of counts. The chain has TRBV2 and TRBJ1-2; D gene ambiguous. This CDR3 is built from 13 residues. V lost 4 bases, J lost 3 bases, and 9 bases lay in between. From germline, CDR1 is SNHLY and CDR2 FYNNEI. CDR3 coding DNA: TGTGCCAGCAGTGGGAACGGAGACTATGGCTACACCTTC. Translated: CASSGNGDYGYTF.

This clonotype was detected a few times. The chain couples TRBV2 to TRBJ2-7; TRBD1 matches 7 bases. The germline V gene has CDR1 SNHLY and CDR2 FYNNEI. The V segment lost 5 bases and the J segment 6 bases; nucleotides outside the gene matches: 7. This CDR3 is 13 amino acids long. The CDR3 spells CASSQGQLSEQYF. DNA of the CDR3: TGTGCCAGCAGTCAGGGACAGCTAAGCGAGCAGTACTTC.

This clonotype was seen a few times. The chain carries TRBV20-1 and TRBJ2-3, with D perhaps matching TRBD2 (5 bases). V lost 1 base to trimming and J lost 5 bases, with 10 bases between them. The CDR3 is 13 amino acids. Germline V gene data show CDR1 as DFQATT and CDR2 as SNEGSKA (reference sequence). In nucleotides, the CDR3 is TGCAGTGCTAGAGTTTGGAGGTTAGATACGCAGTATTTT. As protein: CSARVWRLDTQYF.

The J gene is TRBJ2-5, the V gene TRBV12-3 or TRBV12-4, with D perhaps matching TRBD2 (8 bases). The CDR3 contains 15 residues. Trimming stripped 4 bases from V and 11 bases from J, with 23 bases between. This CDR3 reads CASSSTAGTAGEQYF. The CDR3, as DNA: TGTGCCAGCAGTTCCACAGCCGGGACAGCGGGGGAGCAGTACTTC.

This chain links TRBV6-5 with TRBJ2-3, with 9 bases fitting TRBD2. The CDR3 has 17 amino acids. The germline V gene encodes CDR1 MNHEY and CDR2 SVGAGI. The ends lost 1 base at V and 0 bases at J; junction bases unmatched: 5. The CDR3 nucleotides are TGTGCCAGCAGTTACTACGGACTAGCGCCTAGCACAGATACGCAGTATTTT. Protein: CASSYYGLAPSTDTQYF.

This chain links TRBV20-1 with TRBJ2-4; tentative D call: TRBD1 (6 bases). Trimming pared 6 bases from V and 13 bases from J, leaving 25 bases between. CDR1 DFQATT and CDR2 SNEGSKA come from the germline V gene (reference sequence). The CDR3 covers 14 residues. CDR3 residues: CSAEQGPGNKGQYF. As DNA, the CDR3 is TGCAGTGCGGAACAGGGCCCCGGTAACAAAGGGCAGTACTTC.

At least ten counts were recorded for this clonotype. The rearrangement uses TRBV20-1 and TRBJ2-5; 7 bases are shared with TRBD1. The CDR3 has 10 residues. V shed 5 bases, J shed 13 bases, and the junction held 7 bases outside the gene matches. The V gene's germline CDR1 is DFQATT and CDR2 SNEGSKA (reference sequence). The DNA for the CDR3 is TGCAGTGCTGACGAACAGGGGCTGTACTTC. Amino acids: CSADEQGLYF.

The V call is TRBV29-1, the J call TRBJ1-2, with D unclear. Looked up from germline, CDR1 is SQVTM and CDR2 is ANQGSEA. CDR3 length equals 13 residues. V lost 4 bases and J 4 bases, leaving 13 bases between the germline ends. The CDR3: CSVVRPGGYGYTF. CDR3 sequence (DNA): TGCAGCGTTGTTAGACCGGGCGGCTATGGCTACACCTTC.

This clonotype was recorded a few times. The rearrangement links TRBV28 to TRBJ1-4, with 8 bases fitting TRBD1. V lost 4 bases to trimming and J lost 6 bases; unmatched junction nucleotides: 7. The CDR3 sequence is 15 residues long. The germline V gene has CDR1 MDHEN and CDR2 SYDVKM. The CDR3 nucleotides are TGTGCCAGCAGTTCCCAGGGGGCCGAATATGAAAAACTGTTTTTT. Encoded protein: CASSSQGAEYEKLFF.

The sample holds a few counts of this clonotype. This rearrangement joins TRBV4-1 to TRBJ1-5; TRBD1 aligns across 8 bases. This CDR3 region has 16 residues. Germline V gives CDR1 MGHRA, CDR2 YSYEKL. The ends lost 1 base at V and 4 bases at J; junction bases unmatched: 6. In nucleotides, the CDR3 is TGCGCCAGCAGCCAAGCGACAGGGGTATCAAATCAGCCCCAGCATTTT. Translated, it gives CASSQATGVSNQPQHF.

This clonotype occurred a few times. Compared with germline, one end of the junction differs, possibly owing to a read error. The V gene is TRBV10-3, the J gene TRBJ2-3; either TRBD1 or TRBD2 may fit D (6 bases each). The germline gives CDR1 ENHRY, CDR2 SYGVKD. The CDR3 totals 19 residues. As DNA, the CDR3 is TGTGCCACCAGTGGAGAGGGTTCGGGGGCCAAGAGGAAGACAGATACGCAGTATTTT. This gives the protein CATSGEGSGAKRKTDTQYF.

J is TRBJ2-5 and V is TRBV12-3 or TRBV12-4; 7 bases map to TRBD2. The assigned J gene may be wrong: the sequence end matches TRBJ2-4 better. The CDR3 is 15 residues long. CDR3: CASSPGEGTKNIQYF. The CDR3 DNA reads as TGTGCCAGCAGCCCCGGGGAGGGGACCAAAAACATTCAGTACTTC.

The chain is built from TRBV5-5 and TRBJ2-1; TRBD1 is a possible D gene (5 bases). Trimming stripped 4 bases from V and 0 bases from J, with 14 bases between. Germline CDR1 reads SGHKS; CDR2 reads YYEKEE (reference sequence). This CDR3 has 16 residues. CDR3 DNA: TGTGCCAGCAGCGGAAGACAGACCCGCTCCTACAATGAGCAGTTCTTC. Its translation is CASSGRQTRSYNEQFF.

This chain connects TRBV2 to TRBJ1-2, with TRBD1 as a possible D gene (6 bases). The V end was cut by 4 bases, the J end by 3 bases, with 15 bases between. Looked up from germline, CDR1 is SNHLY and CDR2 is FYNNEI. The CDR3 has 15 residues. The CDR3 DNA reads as TGTGCCAGCAGTGTGGGCGGGAGGGGGGACTATGGCTACACCTTC. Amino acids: CASSVGGRGDYGYTF.

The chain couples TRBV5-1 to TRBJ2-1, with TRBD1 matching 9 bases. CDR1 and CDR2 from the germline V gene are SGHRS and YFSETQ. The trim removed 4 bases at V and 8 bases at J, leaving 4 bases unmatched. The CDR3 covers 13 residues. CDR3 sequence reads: CASSTDRGDEQFF. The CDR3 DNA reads TGCGCCAGCAGCACGGACAGGGGCGATGAGCAGTTCTTC.

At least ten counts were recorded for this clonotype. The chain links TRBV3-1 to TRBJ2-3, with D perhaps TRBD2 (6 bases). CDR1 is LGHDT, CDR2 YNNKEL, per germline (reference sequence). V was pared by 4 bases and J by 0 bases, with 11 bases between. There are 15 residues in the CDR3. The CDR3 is CASSPTGTSTDTQYF. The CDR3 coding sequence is TGTGCCAGCAGCCCCACCGGGACTAGCACAGATACGCAGTATTTT.

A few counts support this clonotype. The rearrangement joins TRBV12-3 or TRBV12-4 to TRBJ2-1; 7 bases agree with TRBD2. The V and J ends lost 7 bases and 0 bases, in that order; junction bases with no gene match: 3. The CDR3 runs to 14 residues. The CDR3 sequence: CASIGGGSYNEQFF. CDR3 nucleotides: TGTGCCAGCATTGGGGGGGGCTCCTACAATGAGCAGTTCTTC.

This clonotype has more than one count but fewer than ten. Written as DNA, the CDR3 is TGTGCCAGCAGCCAAGAGCCGGGACAGAACTACGAGCAGTACTTC. Translation gives CASSQEPGQNYEQYF. The rearrangement joins TRBV4-2 to TRBJ2-7; 7 nucleotides line up with TRBD1. Germline loops: CDR1 LGHNA, CDR2 YNFKEQ. The CDR3 sequence is 15 residues long. V lost 0 bases and J lost 3; bases outside the gene matches: 5.

Here the CDR3 reads CASSPTGTAMTFNEQFF. The CDR3 DNA sequence: TGTGCCAGCAGCCCGACCGGGACAGCCATGACCTTCAATGAGCAGTTCTTC. The chain uses TRBV3-1 and TRBJ2-1, with TRBD1 identical over 7 bases. Germline V gene sequence: CDR1 LGHDT, CDR2 YNNKEL (reference sequence). Losses at the gene ends were 4 bases for V and 6 bases for J; bases not matched to a gene: 15. The CDR3 has 17 amino acids.

CDR3: CSARDPQEQYF. The CDR3, as DNA: TGCAGTGCTAGAGATCCCCAGGAGCAGTACTTC. The chain links TRBV20-1 to TRBJ2-7; no firm D call. Germline assignment: CDR1 DFQATT and CDR2 SNEGSKA (reference sequence). Trimming removed 0 bases at V and 7 bases at J, with 7 bases between. This CDR3 has 11 residues.

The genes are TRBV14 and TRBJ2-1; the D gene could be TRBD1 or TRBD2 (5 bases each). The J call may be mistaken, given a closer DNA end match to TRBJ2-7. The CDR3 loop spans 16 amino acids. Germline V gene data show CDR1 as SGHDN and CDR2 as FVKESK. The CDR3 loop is CASSHHHEGPYNEQYF. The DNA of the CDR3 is TGTGCCAGCAGCCATCATCATGAGGGGCCCTACAATGAGCAGTACTTC.

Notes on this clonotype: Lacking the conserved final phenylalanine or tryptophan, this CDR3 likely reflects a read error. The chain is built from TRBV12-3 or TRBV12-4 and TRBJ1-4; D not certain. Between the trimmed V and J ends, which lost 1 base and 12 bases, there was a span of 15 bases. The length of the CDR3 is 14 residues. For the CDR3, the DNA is TGTGCCAGCAGTTTAGTAATTACAAGAGCGGAACTGTTTTTA. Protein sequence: CASSLVITRAELFL.

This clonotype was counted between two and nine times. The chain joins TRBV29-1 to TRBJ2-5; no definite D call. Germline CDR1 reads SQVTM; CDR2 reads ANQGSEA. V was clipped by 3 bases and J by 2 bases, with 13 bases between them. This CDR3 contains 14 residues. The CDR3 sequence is CSVEPWVIQETQYF. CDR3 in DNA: TGCAGCGTTGAGCCCTGGGTCATACAAGAGACCCAGTACTTC.

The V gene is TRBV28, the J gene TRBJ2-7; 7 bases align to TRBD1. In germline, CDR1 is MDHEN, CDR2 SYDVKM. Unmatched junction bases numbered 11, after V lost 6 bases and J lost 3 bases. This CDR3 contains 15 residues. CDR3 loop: CASRPAGGVSYEQYF. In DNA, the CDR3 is TGTGCCAGCAGGCCGGCAGGGGGAGTTAGCTACGAGCAGTACTTC. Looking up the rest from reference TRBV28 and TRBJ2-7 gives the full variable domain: DVKVTQSSRYLVKRTGEKVFLECVQDMDHENMFWYRQDPGLGLRLIYFSYDVKMKEKGDIPEGYSVSREKKERFSLILESASTNQTSMYLCASRPAGGVSYEQYFGPGTRLTVT.

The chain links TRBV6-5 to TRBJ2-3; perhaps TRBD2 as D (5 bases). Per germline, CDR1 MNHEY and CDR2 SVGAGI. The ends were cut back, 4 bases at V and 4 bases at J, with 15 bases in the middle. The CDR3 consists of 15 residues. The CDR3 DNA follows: TGTGCCAGCAGTTCGCCAACCACTAGTCCAGATACGCAGTATTTT. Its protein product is CASSSPTTSPDTQYF.

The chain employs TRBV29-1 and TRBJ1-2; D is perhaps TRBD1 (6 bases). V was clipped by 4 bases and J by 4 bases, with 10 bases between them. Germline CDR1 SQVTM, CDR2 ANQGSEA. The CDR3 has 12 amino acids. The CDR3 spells CSVGGGGYGYTF. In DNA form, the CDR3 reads TGCAGCGTTGGAGGGGGAGGCTATGGCTACACCTTC.

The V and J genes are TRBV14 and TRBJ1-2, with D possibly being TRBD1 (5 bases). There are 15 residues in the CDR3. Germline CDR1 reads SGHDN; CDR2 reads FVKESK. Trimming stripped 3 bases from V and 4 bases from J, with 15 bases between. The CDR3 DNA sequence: TGTGCCAGCAGCCAGGCTGGATCCGGGGGCTATGGCTACACCTTC. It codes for CASSQAGSGGYGYTF.

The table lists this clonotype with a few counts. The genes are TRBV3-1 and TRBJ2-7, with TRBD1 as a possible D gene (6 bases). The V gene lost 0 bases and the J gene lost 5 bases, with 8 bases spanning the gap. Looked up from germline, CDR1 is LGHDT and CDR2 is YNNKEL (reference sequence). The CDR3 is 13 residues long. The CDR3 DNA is TGTGCCAGCAGCCAAGATGACAGGAACGAGCAGTACTTC. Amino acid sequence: CASSQDDRNEQYF.

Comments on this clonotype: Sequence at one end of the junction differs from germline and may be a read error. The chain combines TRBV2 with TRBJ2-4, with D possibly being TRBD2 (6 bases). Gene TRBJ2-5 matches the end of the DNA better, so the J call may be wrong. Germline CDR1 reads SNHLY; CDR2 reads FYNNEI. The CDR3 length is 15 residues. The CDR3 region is CVSSEGLYYEETQYF. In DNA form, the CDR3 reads TGTGTCAGCAGTGAGGGACTTTACTACGAAGAGACCCAGTACTTC.

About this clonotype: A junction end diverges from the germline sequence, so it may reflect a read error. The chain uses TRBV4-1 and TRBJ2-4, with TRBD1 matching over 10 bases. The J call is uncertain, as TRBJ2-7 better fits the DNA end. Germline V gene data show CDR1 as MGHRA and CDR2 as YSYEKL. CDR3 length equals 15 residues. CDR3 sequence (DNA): TGCGCCAGCAGCCTCAGGACAGGGGGGTCCTGCGAGCAGTACTTC. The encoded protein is CASSLRTGGSCEQYF.